This note documents a single TCR beta chain sequence. The table lists this clone with a count of one. Which antigen it targets is not known. No quality values exist for individual bases; no much larger clone is one base distant. V drops 0 bases and J drops 5 bases, leaving 23 bases in between. The CDR3 holds 19 amino acids from the cysteine to the phenylalanine. The kept DNA is CDR3 alone, 57 bases in frame from the first base. CDR1 and CDR2 are drawn from the germline V gene: MGHRA, YSYEKL. The record originates from a study of technical replicates of blood from a few donors (dated by TCRdb to about 2017). The library was built by means of the immunoSEQ multiplex PCR assay. The table was pulled from immuneACCESS by TCRdb, which kept in-frame rearrangements only. Such tables lose some clones; where checked, under half of the loss comes from unresolved V genes, and the rest has no known cause. The sample data list about 74,000 clones, and under 97% of these were observed just once. The ten largest account for about 0.36% of the sample.

The chain is encoded by TRBV4-1 joined to TRBJ2-1; a tentative D call is TRBD1 (5 bases match). The source is a human donor in good health. The sequencing input was T cells isolated from PBMCs. The DNA reads TGCGCCAGCAGCCAAGATTGGGTCAAGGAGCACACAGGTAACAATGAGCAGTTCTTC. The resulting protein is CASSQDWVKEHTGNNEQFF.